This T cell receptor (beta chain) was documented in a study of T cells after yellow fever vaccination. The study made its TCR cDNA through 5'RACE template switching. That step introduced a universal primer site along with UMIs. One entry per CDR3 protein, called by TCRdb with MiXCR from the 5' RACE reads. The table lists 350,000 to 450,000 distinct CDR3 sequences, roughly 6.2% of them singletons. Regarding the study as a whole: In post-booster samples, most primary-vaccination clones reappeared (roughly 96% CD4, nearly 90% CD8).

Trimming removed 5 bases at V and 3 bases at J, with 17 bases between. The CDR3 has 17 amino acids. CDR1 MNHEY and CDR2 SMNVEV come from the germline V gene (reference sequence). This clonotype was seen a handful of times. Its target is not known. The rearrangement joins TRBV27 to TRBJ2-6; D perhaps matches TRBD1 (6 bases). The receptor comes from a man aged 30-40 years who received the YFV17D yellow fever vaccine. The specimen comprised PBMCs, sampled 5 days after the yellow fever booster vaccination. The CDR3 spells CASSNRAVGVGANVLTF. CDR3 bases: TGTGCCAGCAGTAACAGGGCGGTTGGTGTTGGGGCCAACGTCCTGACTTTC. The full variable domain, with the rest looked up from reference TRBV27 and TRBJ2-6, is EAQVTQNPRYLITVTGKKLTVTCSQNMNHEYMSWYRQDPGLGLRQIYYSMNVEVTDKGDVPEGYKVSRKEKRNFPLILESPSPNQTSLYFCASSNRAVGVGANVLTFGAGSRLTVL.